Following are 4 T cell receptor beta chains from one sample sequenced in a study of regulatory T cells in long-lasting Graves disease. Time point meaning: newly diagnosed GD, antithyroid drugs for less than 3 months. Construction of the TCR library relied on RNA isolated from PBMCs. CDR3-region Arm-PCR and iRepertoire HTBI primers produced the TCR beta libraries. MiXCR, run by TCRdb on the multiplex PCR reads, gives a single entry per CDR3 protein. The repertoire consists of 400,000 to 500,000 distinct CDR3 sequences, with about 15% occurring once and the leading ten covering about 8%. In addition, the sample was reused for a study of T cells in Graves' hyperthyroidism and ophthalmopathy.

The specimen was peripheral blood mononuclear cells (PBMCs), collected at new diagnosis, from a patient treated with antithyroid drugs. The receptor set was obtained from a woman in her thirties or forties with Graves disease.

This clonotype was recorded at least ten times. The rearrangement joins TRBV12-3 or TRBV12-4 to TRBJ1-4; unclear D gene. The CDR3 contains 14 residues. V was clipped by 7 bases and J by 5 bases, with 14 bases between them. In nucleotides, the CDR3 is TGTGCCAGCACAGAGGGCAGATGGAATGAAAAACTGTTTTTT. It specifies CASTEGRWNEKLFF.

The CDR3 sequence is CSARPLGDTQYNEQFF. The CDR3 DNA follows: TGCAGTGCTAGACCCCTCGGGGATACCCAATACAATGAGCAGTTCTTC. The V call is TRBV20-1, the J call TRBJ2-1; TRBD2 might be the D (5 bases). Germline values: CDR1 DFQATT, CDR2 SNEGSKA (reference sequence). V lost 2 bases, J lost 4 bases, and 18 bases lay in between. The CDR3 has 16 amino acids.

The J gene is TRBJ1-2, the V gene TRBV5-5; D not certain. The germline V gene encodes CDR1 SGHKS and CDR2 YYEKEE (reference sequence). There are 16 residues in the CDR3. V lost 0 bases, J lost 1 base, and 13 bases lay in between. The CDR3 reads CASSLGAGTFNYGYTF. The CDR3 nucleotides read TGTGCCAGCAGCTTGGGGGCCGGCACTTTTAACTATGGCTACACCTTC.

This clonotype was counted ten times or more. The J gene is TRBJ1-4, the V gene TRBV7-9; 10 bases map to TRBD1. The CDR3 contains 16 residues. Germline V gives CDR1 SEHNR, CDR2 FQNEAQ (reference sequence). V gave up 5 bases and J gave up 7 bases; unmatched junction bases: 10. CDR3 sequence: CASSRRGTGDGEKLFF. CDR3 sequence (DNA): TGTGCCAGCAGCCGTAGGGGGACAGGGGATGGTGAAAAACTGTTTTTT. Full variable domain (rest looked up from reference TRBV7-9 and TRBJ1-4): DTGVSQNPRHKITKRGQNVTFRCDPISEHNRLYWYRQTLGQGPEFLTYFQNEAQLEKSRLLSDRFSAERPKGSFSTLEIQRTEQGDSAMYLCASSRRGTGDGEKLFFGSGTQLSVL.